These 29 T cell receptor beta chains share one sample of origin, sequenced in a study of OX40 agonist ivuxolimab in advanced cancers. Sequenced by immunoSEQ multiplex PCR; TCRdb stores in-frame clones only, minus some. This table has around 31,000 clones, less than 90% appearing once. The sample in question was CD4+ or CD8+ T cells sorted from blood, obtained in a trial of the OX40 agonist ivuxolimab. These TCRs come from an adult with an advanced solid tumor such as melanoma, head and neck, liver or kidney cancer.

The rearrangement links TRBV5-1 to TRBJ2-5; 7 bases line up with TRBD2. The V gene's germline CDR1 is SGHRS and CDR2 YFSETQ. The CDR3 runs 16 residues. Germline trimming cut 0 bases from V and 10 bases from J; bases unmatched to any gene: 15. The CDR3 DNA reads as TGCGCCAGCAGCTTGGTAGTAGCGGGCGATGGAAGAGACCAGTACTTC. Amino acid sequence: CASSLVVAGDGRDQYF.

This clone was seen more than once but under ten times. The chain employs TRBV9 and TRBJ2-2; 7 nucleotides match TRBD1. Trimming removed 0 bases from V and 5 bases from J; junction bases left unmatched: 4. Per germline, CDR1 SGDLS and CDR2 YYNGEE. The CDR3 has 15 amino acids. CDR3 sequence: CASSVETGRTGELFF. CDR3 nucleotides: TGTGCCAGCAGCGTAGAGACAGGGCGAACCGGGGAGCTGTTTTTT.

The chain joins TRBV6-5 to TRBJ2-7; 15 bases map to TRBD2. The V gene's germline CDR1 is MNHEY and CDR2 SVGAGI. V dropped 3 bases and J dropped 7; count of bases not matched to a gene: 1. The CDR3 runs to 14 residues. CDR3 coding DNA: TGTGCCAGCAGTTATGGGACTAGCGGGAGGGAGCAGTACTTC. This encodes CASSYGTSGREQYF.

The DNA for the CDR3 is TGTGCCAGCAGTTTATCGGGTCAGGGAAAACTGTTTTTT. Translation: CASSLSGQGKLFF. The V gene is TRBV27, the J gene TRBJ1-4; D might be TRBD1 (5 bases). Germline V CDR1 and CDR2: MNHEY, SMNVEV (reference sequence). Trimming took off 0 bases at V and 10 bases at J, with 9 bases between the two ends. This CDR3 region has 13 residues.

This chain connects TRBV28 to TRBJ1-4, with TRBD1 matching 7 bases. Germline V gives CDR1 MDHEN, CDR2 SYDVKM. Trimming took 6 bases from V and 5 from J; bases not matched to a gene: 9. The CDR3 consists of 15 residues. The CDR3 loop is CASRTRDRTNEKLFF. The DNA of the CDR3 is TGTGCCAGCAGGACCCGGGACAGAACAAATGAAAAACTGTTTTTT.

This clone was counted a single time. The chain has TRBV5-1 and TRBJ2-2; TRBD1 might be the D (6 bases). The CDR3 consists of 16 residues. V was shortened by 4 bases and J by 0 bases, with 13 bases between the two germline ends. Looked up from germline, CDR1 is SGHRS and CDR2 is YFSETQ. CDR3 DNA sequence: TGCGCCAGCAGCCGGAAGGGGGAAACGAACACCGGGGAGCTGTTTTTT. Translated, it gives CASSRKGETNTGELFF.

This chain links TRBV11-2 with TRBJ2-7; 8 bases are a match to TRBD1. This CDR3 is 14 amino acids long. Germline trimming cut 3 bases from V and 4 bases from J; bases unmatched to any gene: 5. Germline-derived CDR1 and CDR2 are SGHAT and FQNNGV. The CDR3 DNA follows: TGTGCCAGCAGCTTCGGGACAGGTTATTACGAGCAGTACTTC. Translation: CASSFGTGYYEQYF.

V and J are TRBV4-1 and TRBJ1-6; 8 bases align to TRBD1. V shed 1 base and J 9 bases; nucleotides not matched to a gene: 5. The CDR3 has 15 amino acids. Germline lookup yields CDR1 MGHRA and CDR2 YSYEKL. Written as DNA, the CDR3 is TGCGCCAGCAGCCAAGCGGTCAGGGGGCTTTCACCCCTCCACTTT. Protein sequence: CASSQAVRGLSPLHF.

Only a few counts were recorded for this clone. V is TRBV6-5 and J is TRBJ2-2, with a possible D match to TRBD1 (5 bases). Per germline, CDR1 MNHEY and CDR2 SVGAGI. Trimming stripped 8 bases from V and 1 base from J, with 11 bases between. The CDR3 covers 14 residues. The CDR3 is CASGQRGNTGELFF. In DNA, the CDR3 is TGTGCCAGCGGACAACGAGGGAACACCGGGGAGCTGTTTTTT.

The table lists this clone with a count of one. The rearrangement links TRBV19 to TRBJ1-2; 7 bases map to TRBD1. Trimming took 5 bases from V and 2 from J; bases not matched to a gene: 5. Germline loops: CDR1 LNHDA, CDR2 SQIVND (reference sequence). The CDR3 runs to 14 residues. CDR3 region: CASSAPGQNYGYTF. The CDR3 bases are TGTGCCAGTAGTGCCCCGGGACAGAACTATGGCTACACCTTC.

This rearrangement joins TRBV27 to TRBJ1-5, with D uncertain. Trimming took 5 bases from V and 3 from J, leaving 8 bases between them. Germline V CDR1 and CDR2: MNHEY, SMNVEV (reference sequence). The CDR3 totals 13 residues. The CDR3 DNA reads TGTGCCAGCAGTGGCAGTTACAATCAGCCCCAGCATTTT. This gives the protein CASSGSYNQPQHF.

This clone was detected once. The rearrangement joins TRBV14 to TRBJ2-7; 8 bases agree with TRBD1. Germline CDR1 SGHDN, CDR2 FVKESK. Trimming cost V 0 bases and J 2 bases; bases outside gene matches: 6. The CDR3 totals 16 residues. CDR3 nucleotide sequence: TGTGCCAGCAGCCAAGACAGACAGGGGTTTCCCTACGAGCAGTACTTC. The encoded protein is CASSQDRQGFPYEQYF.

The chain recombines TRBV7-8 with TRBJ2-7; D not certain. Looked up from germline, CDR1 is SGHVS and CDR2 is FQNEAQ. The CDR3 is 15 amino acids. The ends were cut back, 7 bases at V and 2 bases at J, with 18 bases in the middle. The CDR3, as DNA: TGTGCCAGCAATTACCTCAGAGCATTTCCCTACGAGCAGTACTTC. This sequence encodes CASNYLRAFPYEQYF.

The CDR3 here is CASSNRGEQYF. CDR3 nucleotide sequence: TGTGCCAGCTCTAATCGGGGCGAGCAGTACTTC. The chain couples TRBV28 to TRBJ2-7; the D gene is possibly TRBD2 (5 bases). The germline V gene has CDR1 MDHEN and CDR2 SYDVKM. The V and J ends lost 8 bases and 6 bases respectively, with 11 bases between them. The length of the CDR3 is 11 residues.

The chain joins TRBV2 to TRBJ2-7, with a possible D match to TRBD1 (6 bases). V lost 4 bases and J 5 bases, leaving 12 bases between the germline ends. Per germline, CDR1 SNHLY and CDR2 FYNNEI. The CDR3 spans 13 residues. The CDR3 DNA follows: TGTGCCAGCAGTGTCTTCAGGGGCAACGAGCAGTACTTC. Its protein is CASSVFRGNEQYF.

The V and J genes are TRBV7-9 and TRBJ1-3, with D perhaps TRBD1 (5 bases). Trimming removed 2 bases at V and 0 bases at J, with 11 bases between. The CDR3 contains 16 residues. CDR1 is SEHNR, CDR2 FQNEAQ, per germline (reference sequence). The CDR3 sequence is CASSLTTDSSGNTIYF. The DNA for the CDR3 is TGTGCCAGCAGCTTAACGACCGACAGCTCTGGAAACACCATATATTTT.

The V call is TRBV29-1, the J call TRBJ1-1, with 9 bases lining up with TRBD1. V shed 5 bases and J 1 base; nucleotides not matched to a gene: 5. Germline CDR1 SQVTM, CDR2 ANQGSEA. The CDR3 contains 14 residues. For the CDR3, the DNA is TGCAGCGTTTTTCGGACAGGGGCGAACACTGAAGCTTTCTTT. This translates into CSVFRTGANTEAFF.

J is TRBJ2-7 and V is TRBV11-2; no clear D gene. Looked up from germline, CDR1 is SGHAT and CDR2 is FQNNGV. The V end lost 3 bases, the J end lost 5 bases, and 11 bases lay between the germline ends. CDR3 size: 13 residues. This CDR3 is CASSFGLVNEQYF. The CDR3 DNA sequence: TGTGCCAGCAGCTTTGGGCTAGTCAACGAGCAGTACTTC.

The V and J genes are TRBV6-1 and TRBJ2-1; a possible D gene is TRBD2 (6 bases). Germline loops: CDR1 MNHNS, CDR2 SASEGT. The CDR3 covers 16 residues. Trimming cost V 4 bases and J 4 bases, with 17 bases left between them. The CDR3 DNA sequence: TGTGCCAGCAGTGGAGAGACGTTCCGGGGGTACAATGAGCAGTTCTTC. Translation gives CASSGETFRGYNEQFF.

The chain couples TRBV6-5 to TRBJ2-1; perhaps D is TRBD1 or TRBD2 (5 bases each). Germline V gene lookup returns CDR1 MNHEY and CDR2 SVGAGI. The CDR3 runs 15 residues. V shed 6 bases and J shed 3 bases, with 15 bases lying between them. Here the CDR3 reads CASSLPGDGYNEQFF. The CDR3, as DNA: TGTGCCAGCAGCCTCCCCGGGGACGGCTACAATGAGCAGTTCTTC.

The V call is TRBV6-5, the J call TRBJ1-4, with 9 bases matching TRBD1. The V segment lost 4 bases and the J segment 11 bases; nucleotides outside the gene matches: 5. CDR1 and CDR2 (germline): MNHEY, SVGAGI. The CDR3 is 13 amino acids. CDR3 sequence reads: CASSSGTGFKLFF. CDR3 DNA: TGTGCCAGCAGTTCAGGGACAGGGTTTAAACTGTTTTTT.

The chain is built from TRBV30 and TRBJ1-2; D may be TRBD1 (5 bases). The CDR3 sequence is 14 residues long. Per the germline V gene, CDR1 is GTSNPN and CDR2 is SVGIG (reference sequence). V dropped 5 bases and J dropped 4 bases, with 17 bases sitting between them. CDR3 nucleotides: TGTGCCTGGGGAACCGGGGCAGGGACCTATGGCTACACCTTC. Translated, it gives CAWGTGAGTYGYTF.

This sequence joins TRBV7-2 and TRBJ2-1, with 10 nucleotides matching TRBD2. J was trimmed by 1 base and V by 5 bases; bases with no gene match: 2. This CDR3 is 15 amino acids long. Germline V lookup: CDR1 SGHTA, CDR2 FQGNSA. The CDR3 bases are TGTGCCAGCAGCCCGACTAGCGGGTCCTACAATGAGCAGTTCTTC. Its translation is CASSPTSGSYNEQFF.

In nucleotides, the CDR3 is TGCAGCGTTGAAGACGGGCGGAGCTCCTACAATGAGCAGTTCTTC. This codes for CSVEDGRSSYNEQFF. The rearrangement uses TRBV29-1 and TRBJ2-1; the D is unclear. V lost 0 bases, J lost 0 bases, and 9 bases lay in between. This CDR3 contains 15 residues. The germline gives CDR1 SQVTM, CDR2 ANQGSEA.

The rearrangement uses TRBV27 and TRBJ2-3; TRBD1 or TRBD2 may be the D gene (5 bases each). This CDR3 spans 13 amino acids. Germline loops: CDR1 MNHEY, CDR2 SMNVEV (reference sequence). With 6 bases removed from V and 6 bases from J, the gap between germline ends came to 13 bases. The CDR3 reads CASRRGVGDTQYF. The CDR3 nucleotides read TGTGCCAGCAGACGAGGGGTGGGCGATACGCAGTATTTT.

Here the CDR3 reads CSVEASGGYEQYF. For the CDR3, the DNA is TGCAGCGTTGAGGCGTCAGGGGGCTACGAGCAGTACTTC. The chain is built from TRBV29-1 and TRBJ2-7, with 7 positions matching TRBD1. This CDR3 spans 13 amino acids. V lost 3 bases, J lost 3 bases, and 5 bases stayed unmatched. CDR1 SQVTM and CDR2 ANQGSEA come from the germline V gene.

V is TRBV10-3 and J is TRBJ2-7; 11 bases agree with TRBD2. The trim removed 5 bases at V and 1 base at J, leaving 1 base unmatched. The CDR3 runs 14 residues. CDR1 is ENHRY and CDR2 is SYGVKD in the germline V gene. The CDR3 sequence: CAISIAGGSYEQYF. As DNA, the CDR3 is TGTGCCATCAGTATAGCGGGAGGGTCCTACGAGCAGTACTTC.

This rearrangement joins TRBV28 to TRBJ2-7; D gene uncertain. CDR1 is MDHEN, CDR2 SYDVKM, per germline. The ends were cut back, 5 bases at V and 5 bases at J, with 7 bases in the middle. The CDR3 has 11 residues. The CDR3 loop reads CASSAGHEQYF. The CDR3 bases are TGTGCCAGCAGTGCAGGCCACGAGCAGTACTTC.

J is TRBJ2-5 and V is TRBV5-4, with D unresolved. The CDR3 is 14 residues long. Between the trimmed V and J ends, which lost 1 base and 0 bases, there was a span of 7 bases. Germline V gene lookup returns CDR1 SGHNT and CDR2 YYREEE (reference sequence). CDR3 loop: CASSLFNNQETQYF. In nucleotides, the CDR3 is TGTGCCAGCAGCTTGTTTAACAACCAAGAGACCCAGTACTTC.